These 25 T cell receptor beta chains share one sample of origin, sequenced in a study of cytomegalovirus exposure and HLA in healthy donors. Primers for the PCR totalled 60 Vbeta and 13 Jbeta. Clones were sequenced by immunoSEQ multiplex PCR, and TCRdb holds only the in-frame ones, with some missing. The sample lists about 120,000 clones, 60% to 85% seen once, with approximately 1.2% in the top ten. The sample consisted of PBMCs. These receptors originate from a female donor in good health and CMV-seronegative.

The chain carries TRBV11-2 and TRBJ2-7; D remains unclear. The germline V gene encodes CDR1 SGHAT and CDR2 FQNNGV. CDR3 length: 14 residues. The germline V and J ends were trimmed by 3 bases and 2 bases, with 11 bases remaining between them. The CDR3, as DNA: TGTGCCAGCAGCTTTCAGTCCCAAGCCTACGAGCAGTACTTC. Encoded protein: CASSFQSQAYEQYF.

This CDR3 reads CASSPTGMNTEAFF. DNA for the CDR3: TGTGCCAGCAGCCCGACGGGGATGAACACTGAAGCTTTCTTT. This sequence joins TRBV7-9 and TRBJ1-1; D is unresolved. Germline V lookup: CDR1 SEHNR, CDR2 FQNEAQ (reference sequence). V was clipped by 5 bases and J by 0 bases, with 10 bases between them. The CDR3 has 14 amino acids.

The V gene is TRBV11-2, the J gene TRBJ2-1, with 7 bases aligning to TRBD1. The CDR3 runs to 12 residues. The trim removed 5 bases at V and 12 bases at J, leaving 7 bases unmatched. In germline, CDR1 is SGHAT, CDR2 FQNNGV. CDR3 residues: CASSPQGVSQFF. The CDR3 DNA follows: TGTGCCAGCAGCCCCCAGGGGGTTTCGCAGTTCTTC.

The CDR3 DNA is TGTGCCAGCAGCTTAGCCGGGATCTCTGGAAACACCATATATTTT. It translates to CASSLAGISGNTIYF. The genes are TRBV7-8 and TRBJ1-3; D is undetermined. Trimming stripped 0 bases from V and 0 bases from J, with 6 bases between. Germline CDR1 SGHVS, CDR2 FQNEAQ. This CDR3 contains 15 residues.

This clone was counted only a few times. This rearrangement joins TRBV2 to TRBJ2-7; tentatively, D is TRBD2 (5 bases). Germline CDR1 and CDR2: SNHLY and FYNNEI. The length of the CDR3 is 10 residues. Trimming pared 3 bases from V and 10 bases from J, leaving 7 bases between. The CDR3 region has the DNA TGTGCCAGCAGTGAGAGGACTCAGTACTTC. This translates into CASSERTQYF.

The chain has TRBV30 and TRBJ1-2; D may be TRBD1 (6 bases). CDR1 is GTSNPN and CDR2 is SVGIG in the germline V gene (reference sequence). The V end lost 1 base, the J end lost 1 base, and 25 bases lay between the germline ends. This CDR3 region has 19 residues. CDR3 sequence (DNA): TGTGCCTGGAGTGAGGTTCCCCCCAGGGGCCCGAATTATAACTATGGCTACACCTTC. Translated, it gives CAWSEVPPRGPNYNYGYTF.

The V call is TRBV19, the J call TRBJ1-6, with 8 positions matching TRBD1. This CDR3 spans 14 amino acids. Germline V gene sequence: CDR1 LNHDA, CDR2 SQIVND (reference sequence). The V and J ends lost 7 bases and 6 bases, in that order; junction bases with no gene match: 5. The CDR3 spells CASTGQGGNSPLHF. The CDR3 DNA follows: TGTGCCAGTACCGGACAGGGAGGTAATTCACCCCTCCACTTT.

The J gene is TRBJ1-5, the V gene TRBV19; D is uncertain. The CDR3 loop spans 13 amino acids. Germline V CDR1 and CDR2: LNHDA, SQIVND (reference sequence). V was shortened by 10 bases and J by 7 bases, with 17 bases between the two germline ends. This CDR3 reads CATSSTAGQPQHF. In DNA, the CDR3 is TGTGCCACCTCATCAACCGCGGGGCAGCCCCAGCATTTT.

There are a few counts of this clone. This chain joins TRBV30 and TRBJ1-2; D is perhaps TRBD1 (6 bases). Trimming pared 0 bases from V and 4 bases from J, leaving 9 bases between. The CDR3 is 13 residues long. CDR1 and CDR2 (germline): GTSNPN, SVGIG (reference sequence). In DNA form, the CDR3 reads TGTGCCTGGAGTGTACAGGGAATCTATGGCTACACCTTC. Amino acid sequence: CAWSVQGIYGYTF.

The genes are TRBV10-3 and TRBJ2-7; D may be TRBD2 (6 bases). Trimming left V 3 bases short and J 2 bases short, with 11 bases between. The V gene's germline CDR1 is ENHRY and CDR2 SYGVKD. CDR3 length: 14 amino acids. The CDR3 loop is CAISDSSVTYEQYF. CDR3 nucleotide sequence: TGTGCCATCAGTGATTCTAGCGTAACCTACGAGCAGTACTTC.

This clone was observed a handful of times. The chain links TRBV5-4 to TRBJ2-3; TRBD2 agrees at 8 bases. There are 14 residues in the CDR3. J lost 4 bases, V lost 4 bases, and 5 bases had no gene match. Germline V CDR1 and CDR2: SGHNT, YYREEE (reference sequence). For the CDR3, the DNA is TGTGCCAGCAGCACGGGACTAGGCCCAGATACGCAGTATTTT. As protein: CASSTGLGPDTQYF.

This sequence joins TRBV10-3 and TRBJ1-3; D is undetermined. The CDR3 has 15 residues. CDR1 is ENHRY, CDR2 SYGVKD, per germline. V lost 8 bases and J lost 0, with 14 bases in between. CDR3 sequence: CAISEGGLSGNTIYF. As DNA, the CDR3 is TGTGCCATCTCGGAGGGCGGACTCTCTGGAAACACCATATATTTT.

The J gene is TRBJ1-2, the V gene TRBV30; TRBD1 agrees at 7 bases. Germline CDR1 GTSNPN, CDR2 SVGIG (reference sequence). With 0 bases clipped from V and 8 bases from J, the junction kept 6 bases outside the gene matches. The CDR3 runs to 13 residues. This CDR3 is CAWSVNRGYGYTF. The CDR3 region has the DNA TGTGCCTGGAGTGTCAACAGGGGTTACGGCTACACCTTC.

This chain links TRBV7-9 with TRBJ2-1; 7 nucleotides align to TRBD2. Germline trimming cut 2 bases from V and 8 bases from J; bases unmatched to any gene: 9. This CDR3 is built from 15 residues. Germline V lookup: CDR1 SEHNR, CDR2 FQNEAQ (reference sequence). The CDR3 loop is CASSLPTAGVYEQFF. The CDR3 bases are TGTGCCAGCAGCTTACCGACGGCGGGAGTCTATGAGCAGTTCTTC.

The genes are TRBV6-5 and TRBJ1-1; a possible D gene is TRBD1 (6 bases). Trimming took off 2 bases at V and 0 bases at J, with 7 bases between the two ends. Germline V gives CDR1 MNHEY, CDR2 SVGAGI. The CDR3 totals 14 residues. In DNA, the CDR3 is TGTGCCAGCAGTTACCAGGGGCTGAACACTGAAGCTTTCTTT. It is translated as CASSYQGLNTEAFF.

The chain joins TRBV11-1 to TRBJ2-1; 7 nucleotides match TRBD2. The ends lost 6 bases at V and 6 bases at J; junction bases unmatched: 8. Germline V lookup: CDR1 SGHAT, CDR2 FQDESV (reference sequence). CDR3 length: 14 residues. CDR3 in amino acids: CASSRRESGNEQFF. The CDR3 DNA follows: TGTGCCAGCAGTAGGCGGGAGTCCGGCAATGAGCAGTTCTTC.

The chain has TRBV2 and TRBJ2-1; 7 bases align to TRBD2. Germline CDR1 SNHLY, CDR2 FYNNEI. Germline trimming cut 6 bases from V and 4 bases from J; bases unmatched to any gene: 6. The CDR3 sequence is 14 residues long. CDR3: CASRPGLHYNEQFF. The CDR3 DNA reads TGTGCCAGCAGACCGGGACTACATTACAATGAGCAGTTCTTC. Using reference TRBV2 and TRBJ2-1 for the parts outside the CDR3, the full variable domain is EPEVTQTPSHQVTQMGQEVILRCVPISNHLYFYWYRQILGQKVEFLVSFYNNEISEKSEIFDDQFSVERPDGSNFTLKIRSTKLEDSAMYFCASRPGLHYNEQFFGPGTRLTVL.

The chain carries TRBV25-1 and TRBJ2-1; 9 bases align to TRBD2. CDR3 length equals 15 residues. V shed 3 bases, J shed 4 bases, and the junction held 4 bases outside the gene matches. Looked up from germline, CDR1 is MGHDK and CDR2 is SYGVNS. In nucleotides, the CDR3 is TGTGCCAGCAGTGAGGCGGGGGGGACTTACAATGAGCAGTTCTTC. Translation: CASSEAGGTYNEQFF.

The chain is built from TRBV9 and TRBJ1-5, with a tentative D call TRBD1 (6 bases). CDR1 and CDR2 (germline): SGDLS, YYNGEE. The germline V and J ends were trimmed by 0 bases and 7 bases, with 14 bases remaining between them. The CDR3 length is 15 residues. In DNA, the CDR3 is TGTGCCAGCAGCGTAGCTCCGGACAGAGGCCAGCCCCAGCATTTT. Translation gives CASSVAPDRGQPQHF.

In its sample, this clone was seen once. CDR3 sequence (DNA): TGTGCCGGCACCGGAGGAGGGTACAATGAGCAGTTCTTC. Translated: CAGTGGGYNEQFF. V is TRBV5-4 and J is TRBJ2-1, with D possibly TRBD2 on 6 matching bases. Trimming took 10 bases from V and 4 from J, leaving 15 bases between them. CDR3 length equals 13 residues. Germline-derived CDR1 and CDR2 are SGHNT and YYREEE (reference sequence).

The genes are TRBV19 and TRBJ2-4; D is perhaps TRBD2 (5 bases). V lost 0 bases to trimming and J lost 3 bases, with 12 bases between them. The CDR3 has 16 residues. Per the germline V gene, CDR1 is LNHDA and CDR2 is SQIVND (reference sequence). DNA for the CDR3: TGTGCCAGTAGTATAGATAGCACGGGGAGCAAAAACATTCAGTACTTC. Translated: CASSIDSTGSKNIQYF. Full variable domain (outside the CDR3, taken from reference TRBV19 and TRBJ2-4): DGGITQSPKYLFRKEGQNVTLSCEQNLNHDAMYWYRQDPGQGLRLIYYSQIVNDFQKGDIAEGYSVSREKKESFPLTVTSAQKNPTAFYLCASSIDSTGSKNIQYFGAGTRLSVL.

V and J are TRBV12-5 and TRBJ1-5, with D perhaps matching TRBD1 (5 bases). The CDR3 is 13 amino acids. The V end lost 6 bases, the J end lost 6 bases, and 12 bases lay between the germline ends. CDR1 is LGHNT, CDR2 FRNRAP, per germline. This chain's CDR3 is CASGSGVGQPQHF. Written as DNA, the CDR3 is TGTGCTAGTGGATCGGGGGTGGGTCAGCCCCAGCATTTT. Full variable domain (outside the CDR3, taken from reference TRBV12-5 and TRBJ1-5): DARVTQTPRHKVTEMGQEVTMRCQPILGHNTVFWYRQTMMQGLELLAYFRNRAPLDDSGMPKDRFSAEMPDATLATLKIQPSEPRDSAVYFCASGSGVGQPQHFGDGTRLSIL.

This chain uses TRBV12-5 with TRBJ1-1, with D possibly TRBD1 on 5 matching bases. CDR3 length: 17 amino acids. Trimming stripped 1 base from V and 1 base from J, with 16 bases between. Germline V gene sequence: CDR1 LGHNT, CDR2 FRNRAP. The CDR3 spells CASGLETFGGGNTEAFF. DNA for the CDR3: TGTGCTAGTGGTTTGGAGACCTTCGGGGGAGGGAACACTGAAGCTTTCTTT.

This chain connects TRBV10-3 to TRBJ1-2; tentative D call: TRBD1 (6 bases). The CDR3 runs to 15 residues. In germline, CDR1 is ENHRY, CDR2 SYGVKD. Trimming cost V 3 bases and J 2 bases, with 13 bases left between them. CDR3 sequence (DNA): TGTGCCATCAGTGACCCAGGGGTTCCCAACTATGGCTACACCTTC. Translated, it gives CAISDPGVPNYGYTF.

The CDR3 nucleotides read TGTGCCAGCAGCTTAGAGCGGGTCCCGGGACTCCAAGAGACCCAGTACTTC. Protein: CASSLERVPGLQETQYF. The chain employs TRBV7-9 and TRBJ2-5; tentative D call: TRBD2 (6 bases). V was trimmed by 1 base and J by 1 base, leaving 16 bases between them. Per germline, CDR1 SEHNR and CDR2 FQNEAQ (reference sequence). CDR3 size: 17 residues.